The next 3 T cell receptor beta chains were all read from a single sample in a study of tumor-infiltrating lymphocytes in primary liver carcinoma. cDNA specific to TCR beta was made from around 470 ng of total RNA, with a constant-region primer employed for priming. Three-round nested multiplex PCR performed with slightly modified ARM-PCR produced the TCR beta libraries. In the first two PCR rounds, TRBV1-TRBV30 forward primers were paired with a C-beta reverse primer, and each round lasted about 10 cycles. TCRdb itself ran the multiplex PCR reads through MiXCR, one entry per CDR3 protein. The repertoire holds roughly 120,000 distinct CDR3 sequences, around 64% seen once, with approximately 8.9% in the top ten. Total RNA and DNA came together from roughly 20-30 mg of bulk tissue without cell sorting. Sequenced input: liver tumor tissue from sampling region 3. The sample's subset: tumor region T3, left-lateral pole. Source of these receptors: a woman aged 55-75 years with primary liver carcinoma and hepatitis B virus infection.

This clonotype has ten or more counts. The chain carries TRBV6-6 and TRBJ1-1; TRBD1 is a possible D gene (6 bases). CDR1 is MNHNY, CDR2 SVGAGI, per germline (reference sequence). V gave up 0 bases and J gave up 7 bases, with 9 bases separating them. CDR3 length: 13 residues. Written as DNA, the CDR3 is TGTGCCAGCAGTTACTCGAAACAGGGTGAAGCTTTCTTT. Translating it yields CASSYSKQGEAFF.

Concerning this clonotype itself: Being one base from a much bigger clone, this may be a read error. The V gene is TRBV7-9, the J gene TRBJ2-7, with D possibly TRBD2 on 5 matching bases. This CDR3 region has 13 residues. Germline assignment: CDR1 SEHNR and CDR2 FQNEAQ (reference sequence). V was cut by 5 bases and J by 9 bases, with 17 bases left in between. The CDR3 protein is CASSVDWRVPQYF. Written as DNA, the CDR3 is TGTGCCAGCAGCGTGGACTGGAGAGTGCCGCAGTACTTC.

A word on this clonotype: A single base separates this from a much larger clone, so it may be a read error. The V call is TRBV6-6, the J call TRBJ2-7; tentatively, D is TRBD1 (5 bases). CDR1 MNHNY and CDR2 SVGAGI come from the germline V gene (reference sequence). The CDR3 is 12 residues long. Deletions cut 5 bases from V and 6 bases from J, with 11 bases between. In nucleotides, the CDR3 is TGTGCCAGCAGTCAGGGAAACTGCGAGCAGTACTTC. Translation: CASSQGNCEQYF.